This is a list of T cell receptor beta chains from one sample in a study of early stage breast cancer tumors. Sequencing was performed with immunoSEQ multiplex PCR; in TCRdb, only in-frame clones are kept and a portion is missing. The data contain about 31,000 clones, roughly four fifths of them singletons. Input material: blood. The receptors stem from a person in their forties with breast cancer. CDR3s include the opening cysteine and the closing phenylalanine or tryptophan. Expanded clones get a size class; other rows say once, few or many, or leave the size out.

clone_size j_call v_call cdr3_aa
few TRBJ2-5 TRBV7-9 CASSPSTIIETQYF
NA TRBJ2-2 TRBV11-2 CASSLDRTGNAGELFF
once TRBJ1-2 TRBV2 CASTTGQGLHYTF
NA TRBJ1-2 TRBV29-1 CSVSVGPGPNYGYTF
NA TRBJ1-1 TRBV9 CASSVNVDTEAFF
NA TRBJ2-2 TRBV14 CASSQQGAGELFF
NA TRBJ1-1 TRBV11-2 CASSHQGTEAFF
NA TRBJ2-1 TRBV11-1 CASSLARGSREQFF
NA TRBJ1-3 TRBV7-6 CASSLAPGFSGNTIYF
NA TRBJ2-6 TRBV10-3 CAIGGGSSGANVLTF
NA TRBJ2-3 TRBV5-4 CASSPTQGADTQYF
NA TRBJ1-2 TRBV11-2 CASSLTLTGYYGYTF
NA TRBJ1-1 TRBV30 CAWSVQVGQTKNTEAFF
NA TRBJ2-7 TRBV27 CASALGQGAGEQYF
few TRBJ2-2 TRBV9 CASSLGTSGRRITGELFF
once TRBJ1-2 TRBV2 CASSFVVQAGRGYTF
NA TRBJ1-3 TRBV2 CASSEGLSGNTIYF
NA TRBJ1-2 TRBV5-4 CASSLGEGLGYGYTF
NA TRBJ2-5 TRBV4-1 CASSQPSLAGGPSETQYF
NA TRBJ2-1 TRBV11-3 CASSLYLAGGSYNEQFF
NA TRBJ1-2 TRBV27 CASSFSGTGGYTF
NA TRBJ2-7 TRBV5-6 CASSLAGGSYEQYF
NA TRBJ2-1 TRBV5-1 CASSFSGDREMDEQFF
NA TRBJ2-3 TRBV7-2 CASSPGHTDTQYF
NA TRBJ1-1 TRBV9 CASSVGTGLMNTEAFF
NA TRBJ2-1 TRBV5-1 CASSLAGGSSYNEQFF
NA TRBJ2-2 TRBV5-5 CASSFSGIGELFF
NA TRBJ2-1 TRBV6-6 CATTSGGNEQFF
once TRBJ2-3 TRBV18 CASSDRRDSSTDTQYF
once TRBJ2-5 TRBV2 CASSLSGGLQETQYF
few TRBJ2-7 TRBV28 CASSSGLYEQYF
NA TRBJ2-1 TRBV5-5 CASSLTGTGYNEQFF
NA TRBJ1-1 TRBV5-1 CASSAGDGAEAFF
NA TRBJ2-7 TRBV18 CASSGGRALGEQYF
once TRBJ2-4 TRBV7-5 CVRILAGPGHTKNIQYF
NA TRBJ2-2 TRBV7-9 CASSQIQLAGVTGELFF
NA TRBJ2-5 TRBV7-8 CASSLASGLAGETQYF
NA TRBJ2-5 TRBV11-3 CASSLVQRTLYF
NA TRBJ1-2 TRBV11-1 CASSSWGANYGYTF
NA TRBJ2-7 TRBV6-6 CASRLRGRAGEQYF
NA TRBJ2-3 TRBV10-3 CAISSPPGTLALTDTQYF
medium-sized TRBJ2-1 TRBV28 CASGEVELSQFF
NA TRBJ2-1 TRBV13 CASSLSPWTSGRSSYNEQFF
NA TRBJ1-5 TRBV4-1 CASSQVRGRSNQPQHF